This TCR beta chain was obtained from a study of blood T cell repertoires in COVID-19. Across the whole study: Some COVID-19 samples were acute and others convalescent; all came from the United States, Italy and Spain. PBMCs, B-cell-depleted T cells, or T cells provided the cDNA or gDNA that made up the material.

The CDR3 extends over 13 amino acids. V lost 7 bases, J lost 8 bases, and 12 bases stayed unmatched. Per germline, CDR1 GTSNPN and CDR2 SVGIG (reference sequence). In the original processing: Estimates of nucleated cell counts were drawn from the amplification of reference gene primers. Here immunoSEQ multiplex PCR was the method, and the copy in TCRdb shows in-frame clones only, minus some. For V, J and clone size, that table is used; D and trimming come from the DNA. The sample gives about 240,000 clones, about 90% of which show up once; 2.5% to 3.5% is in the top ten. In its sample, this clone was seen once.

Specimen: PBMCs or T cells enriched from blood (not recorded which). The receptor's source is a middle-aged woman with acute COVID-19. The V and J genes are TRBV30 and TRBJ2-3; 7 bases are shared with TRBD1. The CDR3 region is CASYSRGSSTQYF. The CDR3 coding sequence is TGTGCCTCTTATAGCAGGGGGTCTAGTACGCAGTATTTT.